The rows below give T cell receptor beta chains drawn from one sample of a study of blood T cell repertoires in COVID-19. Profiling relied on immunoSEQ multiplex PCR, and the TCRdb table lists in-frame clones only, not all of them. This sample has 200,000 or so clones, with around 89% found just once. The sample taken for sequencing was PBMCs or T cells enriched from blood (not recorded which). The source is a woman aged 30 to 39 who had recovered from COVID-19. Each CDR3 is given without its conserved first and last residue.

V gene: TRBV12-3/TRBV12-4; J gene: TRBJ2-1; CDR3 protein: ASSIDSNNEQF
V gene: TRBV9; J gene: TRBJ1-4; CDR3 protein: ASSPGQYLEKLF
V gene: TRBV9; J gene: TRBJ1-6; CDR3 protein: ASSAQGSDSPLH
V gene: TRBV19; J gene: TRBJ2-1; CDR3 protein: ASSPYYNEQF
V gene: TRBV10-3; J gene: TRBJ1-3; CDR3 protein: AISVDSGGNTIY
V gene: TRBV6-5; J gene: TRBJ1-2; CDR3 protein: ASNPIDRSGGYT
V gene: TRBV9; J gene: TRBJ2-1; CDR3 protein: ASSVSPGQGVYEQF
V gene: TRBV11-1; J gene: TRBJ2-1; CDR3 protein: ASSFFRDSANEQF
V gene: TRBV7-3; J gene: TRBJ2-5; CDR3 protein: ASSLGRGPEETQY
V gene: TRBV12-3/TRBV12-4; J gene: TRBJ1-1; CDR3 protein: ASNAGTEAF
V gene: TRBV19; J gene: TRBJ2-5; CDR3 protein: ASSTLDRGKTQY
V gene: TRBV3-1/TRBV3-2; J gene: TRBJ2-3; CDR3 protein: ASSQDETLTDTQY
V gene: TRBV5-4; J gene: TRBJ2-1; CDR3 protein: ASGPQGDEQF
V gene: TRBV5-4; J gene: TRBJ2-2; CDR3 protein: ASSRLAGGPNTGELF
V gene: TRBV15; J gene: TRBJ2-7; CDR3 protein: ATSRARDLTYEQY
V gene: TRBV7-9; J gene: TRBJ2-5; CDR3 protein: ASSRTGGGGVFETQY
V gene: TRBV9; J gene: TRBJ2-3; CDR3 protein: ASSAGGTDTQY
V gene: TRBV6-1; J gene: TRBJ2-7; CDR3 protein: ASSAAGQETYEQY
V gene: TRBV15; J gene: TRBJ1-2; CDR3 protein: ATSRDKTGSGYT
V gene: TRBV7-9; J gene: TRBJ2-1; CDR3 protein: ASSWVSTGDNEQF
V gene: TRBV6-2/TRBV6-3; J gene: TRBJ2-1; CDR3 protein: ASSYSRGGYRGF
V gene: TRBV4-3; J gene: TRBJ1-1; CDR3 protein: ASSRSGTGDGTEAF